One and the same sample provided the 15 T cell receptor beta chains below, sequenced in a study of cytomegalovirus exposure and HLA in healthy donors. Sequencing was performed with immunoSEQ multiplex PCR; in TCRdb, only in-frame clones are kept and a portion is missing. The table lists under 150,000 clones, roughly 86% of them singletons. Sequenced material: PBMCs. The receptors originated from a man aged 18 to 35 in good health and CMV-seropositive.

The chain joins TRBV15 to TRBJ2-3; the match to TRBD1 covers 7 bases. The trim removed 6 bases at V and 0 bases at J, leaving 9 bases unmatched. Germline values: CDR1 LNHNV, CDR2 YYDKDF (reference sequence). This CDR3 spans 16 amino acids. CDR3 sequence: CATRGTATLSTDTQYF. Written as DNA, the CDR3 is TGTGCCACCAGGGGGACAGCCACCCTTAGCACAGATACGCAGTATTTT. Based on the CDR3 plus reference TRBV15 and TRBJ2-3, the full variable domain is DAMVIQNPRYQVTQFGKPVTLSCSQTLNHNVMYWYQQKSSQAPKLLFHYYDKDFNNEADTPDNFQSRRPNTSFCFLDIRSPGLGDTAMYLCATRGTATLSTDTQYFGPGTRLTVL.

The rearrangement uses TRBV5-5 and TRBJ2-1, with 9 bases fitting TRBD1. CDR3 size: 14 residues. V lost 6 bases, J lost 3 bases, and 4 bases stayed unmatched. Germline V CDR1 and CDR2: SGHKS, YYEKEE (reference sequence). The CDR3 bases are TGTGCCAGCAAGCAGACAGGGGGCTACAATGAGCAGTTCTTC. Its translation is CASKQTGGYNEQFF.

The J gene is TRBJ2-5, the V gene TRBV20-1; TRBD1 matches at 8 bases. Germline-derived CDR1 and CDR2 are DFQATT and SNEGSKA (reference sequence). The CDR3 runs to 10 residues. With 5 bases clipped from V and 12 bases from J, the junction kept 5 bases outside the gene matches. DNA for the CDR3: TGCAGTGCTGGACAGGGTTGGAAGTACTTC. Translation: CSAGQGWKYF.

The V and J genes are TRBV5-6 and TRBJ1-1; D gene ambiguous. V was pared by 0 bases and J by 2 bases, with 5 bases between. The germline gives CDR1 SGHDT, CDR2 YYEEEE. CDR3 length: 13 residues. The CDR3 sequence is CASSLAINTEAFF. DNA for the CDR3: TGTGCCAGCAGCTTGGCCATCAACACTGAAGCTTTCTTT.

The V gene is TRBV4-2, the J gene TRBJ2-1; a weak D match, TRBD2 (6 bases). Per germline, CDR1 LGHNA and CDR2 YNFKEQ. The CDR3 has 12 residues. The germline V and J ends were trimmed by 1 base and 9 bases, with 7 bases remaining between them. The CDR3 is CASSQGGVEQFF. CDR3 coding DNA: TGTGCCAGCAGCCAAGGCGGGGTTGAGCAGTTCTTC.

The V call is TRBV9, the J call TRBJ2-7; 7 bases map to TRBD1. Per the germline V gene, CDR1 is SGDLS and CDR2 is YYNGEE. Trimming at V came to 0 bases and at J to 3 bases, leaving 6 bases not matched to a gene. The CDR3 extends over 15 amino acids. CDR3 bases: TGTGCCAGCAGCGTAGCACAGGGGTTCCTCTACGAGCAGTACTTC. This sequence encodes CASSVAQGFLYEQYF. The full variable domain, in which reference TRBV9 and TRBJ2-7 provide the parts outside the CDR3, is DSGVTQTPKHLITATGQRVTLRCSPRSGDLSVYWYQQSLDQGLQFLIQYYNGEERAKGNILERFSAQQFPDLHSELNLSSLELGDSALYFCASSVAQGFLYEQYFGPGTRLTVT.

The chain links TRBV7-6 to TRBJ1-1; D is undetermined. Trimming left V 1 base short and J 1 base short, with 10 bases between. The CDR3 covers 15 residues. CDR1 and CDR2 (germline): SGHVS, FNYEAQ. CDR3 protein: CASSLGARSNTEAFF. The CDR3 region has the DNA TGTGCCAGCAGCTTAGGGGCCAGATCGAACACTGAAGCTTTCTTT.

The rearrangement links TRBV29-1 to TRBJ1-1; D unclear. This CDR3 region has 13 residues. Per germline, CDR1 SQVTM and CDR2 ANQGSEA. Trimming cost V 0 bases and J 5 bases, with 10 bases left between them. The DNA for the CDR3 is TGCAGCGTTGAAGAGGAACCGAGGACTGAAGCTTTCTTT. Translated: CSVEEEPRTEAFF. Full variable domain (outside the CDR3, taken from reference TRBV29-1 and TRBJ1-1): SAVISQKPSRDICQRGTSLTIQCQVDSQVTMMFWYRQQPGQSLTLIATANQGSEATYESGFVIDKFPISRPNLTFSTLTVSNMSPEDSSIYLCSVEEEPRTEAFFGQGTRLTVV.

The chain links TRBV7-2 to TRBJ2-7; 10 bases are shared with TRBD2. The length of the CDR3 is 14 residues. Per the germline V gene, CDR1 is SGHTA and CDR2 is FQGNSA. The V gene end was trimmed by 5 bases and the J gene end by 2 bases; junction bases not matched to a gene: 3. CDR3 sequence: CASSRTSGAYEQYF. The CDR3 DNA is TGTGCCAGCAGCAGGACTAGCGGAGCCTACGAGCAGTACTTC.

J is TRBJ2-7 and V is TRBV30; D ambiguous. The germline V gene has CDR1 GTSNPN and CDR2 SVGIG (reference sequence). Trimming left V 1 base short and J 0 bases short, with 10 bases between. CDR3 length equals 14 residues. This chain's CDR3 is CAWSGQRSSYEQYF. CDR3 DNA sequence: TGTGCCTGGAGTGGGCAACGAAGCTCCTACGAGCAGTACTTC.

The CDR3 bases are TGTGCCAGCAGCTGGACTAGCGGGGGAGGAAACGGGGAGCTGTTTTTT. Protein: CASSWTSGGGNGELFF. The chain has TRBV7-6 and TRBJ2-2; TRBD2 aligns across 13 bases. Looked up from germline, CDR1 is SGHVS and CDR2 is FNYEAQ. CDR3 length: 16 residues. V lost 4 bases to trimming and J lost 7 bases; unmatched junction nucleotides: 6. The variable domain in full, with the rest retrieved from reference TRBV7-6 and TRBJ2-2, is GAGVSQSPRYKVTKRGQDVALRCDPISGHVSLYWYRQALGQGPEFLTYFNYEAQQDKSGLPNDRFSAERPEGSISTLTIQRTEQRDSAMYRCASSWTSGGGNGELFFGEGSRLTVL.

This CDR3 reads CASSFGTGRNYGYTF. CDR3 nucleotide sequence: TGTGCCAGCTCATTTGGGACAGGCCGGAACTATGGCTACACCTTC. This chain connects TRBV18 to TRBJ1-2; 8 bases fit TRBD1. The junction had 7 bases not matched to a gene; V was cut back by 5 bases and J by 2 bases. In germline, CDR1 is KGHSH, CDR2 LQKENI. This CDR3 region has 15 residues.

A few counts support this clone. The chain carries TRBV5-1 and TRBJ2-2; D is uncertain. Germline values: CDR1 SGHRS, CDR2 YFSETQ. This CDR3 spans 13 amino acids. The V gene lost 4 bases and the J gene lost 1 base, with 5 bases spanning the gap. The CDR3 DNA reads as TGCGCCAGCAGCAACAGGAACACCGGGGAGCTGTTTTTT. This gives the protein CASSNRNTGELFF.

The chain recombines TRBV4-1 with TRBJ2-7; D perhaps matches TRBD2 (5 bases). The V and J ends lost 4 bases and 4 bases respectively, with 17 bases between them. This CDR3 has 15 residues. The V gene's germline CDR1 is MGHRA and CDR2 YSYEKL. The DNA for the CDR3 is TGCGCCAGCAGCCCCGGGTGGCTAGCTCAATACGAGCAGTACTTC. It specifies CASSPGWLAQYEQYF.

The rearrangement uses TRBV4-1 and TRBJ2-4; 8 bases are shared with TRBD1. This CDR3 comprises 21 residues. V trimming: 0 bases; J trimming: 0 bases; junction bases outside the gene matches: 16. Per the germline V gene, CDR1 is MGHRA and CDR2 is YSYEKL. The CDR3 protein is CASSQDRGWTGKTLAKNIQYF. The CDR3 DNA reads TGCGCCAGCAGCCAAGATCGGGGGTGGACAGGGAAAACTCTAGCCAAAAACATTCAGTACTTC.